The 27 T cell receptor beta chains reported below all come from one sample, sequenced in a study of blood T cells in healthy people across ages. A J-beta primer mix and a sample-barcoded 5' primer were used in a second PCR of about 7 to 12 cycles. MiXCR, applied by TCRdb to the 5' RACE reads, yields one record per CDR3 protein. The sample contains hundreds of thousands of distinct CDR3 sequences, roughly 20% of which appear only once. Sequencing was carried out using blood. These receptors all come from a man in his sixties or seventies in good health.

This clonotype was found many times. CDR3 protein: CASSDSGDYGYTF. DNA for the CDR3: TGTGCCAGCTCGGACAGTGGTGACTATGGCTACACCTTC. The V gene is TRBV3-1, the J gene TRBJ1-2, with TRBD1 as a possible D gene (6 bases). Between the trimmed V and J ends, which lost 8 bases and 3 bases, there was a span of 13 bases. In germline, CDR1 is LGHDT, CDR2 YNNKEL (reference sequence). This CDR3 spans 13 amino acids.

This clonotype has ten or more counts. The genes are TRBV5-1 and TRBJ2-3; D is tentatively TRBD1 or TRBD2 (6 bases each). In germline, CDR1 is SGHRS, CDR2 YFSETQ. CDR3 length equals 16 residues. V lost 4 bases and J 3 bases, leaving 18 bases between the germline ends. In DNA, the CDR3 is TGCGCCAGCAGCCCCGCCTCCGGAGGGGGGACAGATACGCAGTATTTT. Its translation is CASSPASGGGTDTQYF.

In this sample, this clonotype turned up a few times. This sequence joins TRBV7-9 and TRBJ2-1, with TRBD1 matching 10 bases. Trimming removed 6 bases from V and 0 bases from J; junction bases left unmatched: 8. Germline V gene data show CDR1 as SEHNR and CDR2 as FQNEAQ (reference sequence). CDR3 length: 17 residues. CDR3: CASRLPGQGTSYNEQFF. DNA for the CDR3: TGTGCCAGCAGATTACCGGGACAGGGGACCTCCTACAATGAGCAGTTCTTC.

The chain recombines TRBV12-3 or TRBV12-4 with TRBJ1-2; 7 nucleotides match TRBD1. The V and J ends lost 2 bases and 6 bases, in that order; junction bases with no gene match: 6. This CDR3 is 14 amino acids long. CDR3 nucleotides: TGTGCCAGCAGTTTAACAGGGGAATCTGATGGCTACACCTTC. It translates to CASSLTGESDGYTF.

This clonotype has at least ten counts. The chain links TRBV9 to TRBJ1-3; D is unresolved. Between the trimmed V and J ends, which lost 2 bases and 0 bases, there was a span of 9 bases. The length of the CDR3 is 15 residues. Germline CDR1 is SGDLS and CDR2 is YYNGEE. CDR3 coding DNA: TGTGCCAGCAGCGTCTCGGGGTCCTCTGGAAACACCATATATTTT. It specifies CASSVSGSSGNTIYF.

This clonotype was recorded a few times. The chain's CDR3 is CASSSPGQATDTQYF. The DNA for the CDR3 is TGCGCCAGCAGCTCCCCGGGACAGGCCACAGATACGCAGTATTTT. V gene TRBV5-1 combines with J gene TRBJ2-3, with 8 bases lining up with TRBD1. The length of the CDR3 is 15 residues. J gave up 2 bases and V 3 bases, and 5 bases lay outside the gene matches. CDR1 and CDR2 (germline): SGHRS, YFSETQ.

This clonotype has only a few counts. V usage is TRBV5-6 and J usage is TRBJ2-6, with TRBD1 matching 7 bases. V was pared by 5 bases and J by 2 bases, with 10 bases of the junction left unmatched. The length of the CDR3 is 17 residues. CDR1 is SGHDT and CDR2 is YYEEEE in the germline V gene. CDR3 sequence reads: CASRPDREFAGANVLTF. DNA for the CDR3: TGTGCCAGCAGACCCGACAGGGAATTTGCTGGGGCCAACGTCCTGACTTTC.

This clonotype was observed a handful of times. The V and J genes are TRBV25-1 and TRBJ2-2, with TRBD1 as a possible D gene (6 bases). V lost 5 bases, J lost 3 bases, and 10 bases lay in between. Germline assignment: CDR1 MGHDK and CDR2 SYGVNS. The CDR3 runs to 14 residues. CDR3 bases: TGTGCCAGCAGTATCCACAGGGACACCGGGGAGCTGTTTTTT. It is translated as CASSIHRDTGELFF.

This clonotype was seen a few times. The rearrangement uses TRBV7-2 and TRBJ2-5; 12 nucleotides match TRBD2. The trim removed 2 bases at V and 10 bases at J, leaving 20 bases unmatched. The germline V gene encodes CDR1 SGHTA and CDR2 FQGNSA. The CDR3 runs to 19 residues. This CDR3 reads CASSLRPRLAGDAPRVQYF. The CDR3 DNA reads as TGTGCCAGCAGCTTACGACCTCGACTAGCGGGGGACGCCCCTCGAGTCCAGTACTTC.

The chain links TRBV11-2 to TRBJ2-2; D is possibly TRBD2 (6 bases). With 5 bases removed from V and 6 bases from J, the gap between germline ends came to 13 bases. CDR1 is SGHAT, CDR2 FQNNGV, per germline. This CDR3 comprises 14 residues. The CDR3 nucleotides are TGTGCCAGCAGCGGAAGGAGGGACCCCGGGGAGCTGTTTTTT. Translation: CASSGRRDPGELFF.

The rearrangement joins TRBV11-2 to TRBJ2-5, with D possibly TRBD1 on 6 matching bases. The DNA matches TRBJ2-7 better at its end, which makes the J call doubtful. The CDR3 is 14 residues long. Looked up from germline, CDR1 is SGHAT and CDR2 is FQNNGV. CDR3 sequence reads: CASSFGTRPYEQYF. The CDR3 nucleotides read TGTGCCAGCAGCTTTGGGACAAGGCCCTACGAGCAGTACTTC.

The chain uses TRBV7-2 and TRBJ2-7, with TRBD1 as a possible D gene (5 bases). Trimming took 8 bases from V and 4 from J, leaving 12 bases between them. CDR1 and CDR2 from the germline V gene are SGHTA and FQGNSA. This CDR3 is built from 12 residues. DNA for the CDR3: TGTGCCAGCGGGGCTTCCTTATACGAGCAGTACTTC. It codes for CASGASLYEQYF.

The V call is TRBV3-1, the J call TRBJ2-7, with a tentative D call TRBD1 (6 bases). The germline V and J ends were trimmed by 5 bases and 4 bases, with 9 bases remaining between them. Germline assignment: CDR1 LGHDT and CDR2 YNNKEL (reference sequence). CDR3 length: 12 amino acids. The DNA for the CDR3 is TGTGCCAGCAGCGTGACAGGATACGAGCAGTACTTC. Its translation: CASSVTGYEQYF.

This clonotype turned up a few times. The chain uses TRBV27 and TRBJ2-5, with TRBD1 matching 10 bases. The J call could be wrong; TRBJ2-7 is a better fit for the DNA end. CDR1 and CDR2 (germline): MNHEY, SMNVEV (reference sequence). The CDR3 is 16 amino acids. The CDR3 sequence is CASSRSGTGVSYEQYF. The CDR3 region has the DNA TGTGCCAGCAGTCGTTCCGGGACAGGGGTTTCCTACGAGCAGTACTTC.

Details on this clonotype: A clone one base away is much larger, so this may be a read error. The rearrangement uses TRBV20-1 and TRBJ2-4; 7 positions match TRBD2. Per the germline V gene, CDR1 is DFQATT and CDR2 is SNEGSKA (reference sequence). This CDR3 has 19 amino acids. V was clipped by 5 bases and J by 1 base; unmatched bases: 20. The CDR3 DNA is TGCAGTGCTTCTGATTACCGGGAGGCGCTAGATTCGGCCAAAAACATTCAGTACTTC. It yields the protein CSASDYREALDSAKNIQYF.

J is TRBJ1-2 and V is TRBV6-5, with a tentative D call TRBD1 (5 bases). Germline V gene sequence: CDR1 MNHEY, CDR2 SVGAGI. This CDR3 is 13 amino acids long. V lost 0 bases and J lost 9, with 11 bases in between. CDR3 nucleotides: TGTGCCAGCAGTTACTCTCAGGGAGTGAGCTACACCTTC. This gives the protein CASSYSQGVSYTF.

At least ten counts were recorded for this clonotype. The V gene is TRBV5-1, the J gene TRBJ1-1; TRBD1 might be the D (5 bases). The V gene lost 3 bases and the J gene lost 0 bases, with 6 bases spanning the gap. Germline CDR1 SGHRS, CDR2 YFSETQ. The CDR3 spans 13 residues. CDR3 coding DNA: TGCGCCAGCAGCTACAGGTTGAACACTGAAGCTTTCTTT. It translates to CASSYRLNTEAFF.

The gene calls are TRBV5-1 and TRBJ2-5; a possible D gene is TRBD1 (6 bases). This CDR3 has 17 residues. The germline CDR1 and CDR2 sequences are SGHRS and YFSETQ. V dropped 5 bases and J dropped 5 bases, with 25 bases sitting between them. The CDR3: CASSLPTGGALAETQYF. CDR3 nucleotide sequence: TGCGCCAGCAGTCTGCCAACTGGGGGCGCTTTGGCCGAGACCCAGTACTTC. The full variable domain, rest sourced from reference TRBV5-1 and TRBJ2-5, is KAGVTQTPRYLIKTRGQQVTLSCSPISGHRSVSWYQQTPGQGLQFLFEYFSETQRNKGNFPGRFSGRQFSNSRSEMNVSTLELGDSALYLCASSLPTGGALAETQYFGPGTRLLVL.

The rearrangement links TRBV20-1 to TRBJ2-4; 7 positions agree with TRBD1. CDR1 is DFQATT and CDR2 is SNEGSKA in the germline V gene (reference sequence). The V and J ends lost 2 bases and 7 bases, in that order; junction bases with no gene match: 11. The CDR3 runs to 15 residues. CDR3: CSARSTGSRGNIQYF. CDR3 in DNA: TGCAGTGCTAGATCGACAGGGAGCCGGGGCAACATTCAGTACTTC.

This chain connects TRBV20-1 to TRBJ2-7; 12 bases line up with TRBD2. The CDR3 has 16 residues. V trimming: 6 bases; J trimming: 2 bases; junction bases outside the gene matches: 11. Germline V gene data show CDR1 as DFQATT and CDR2 as SNEGSKA (reference sequence). CDR3 residues: CSAAPRTSGTAYEQYF. CDR3 DNA: TGCAGTGCAGCTCCCAGGACTAGCGGGACAGCCTACGAGCAGTACTTC.

This clonotype was seen a handful of times. A read error may produce the germline difference seen at one junction end. The rearrangement links TRBV7-2 to TRBJ2-5; the D gene is possibly TRBD2 (7 bases). The germline V gene encodes CDR1 SGHTA and CDR2 FQGNSA. This CDR3 region has 14 residues. The CDR3 bases are TGTGCCAGCAGTTTAGGGGGGGGCGGAAAGACCCAGTACTTC. Residues: CASSLGGGGKTQYF.

This clonotype was counted at least ten times. The rearrangement joins TRBV20-1 to TRBJ2-3; D is unresolved. The CDR3 contains 13 residues. Trimming removed 6 bases at V and 4 bases at J, with 14 bases between. Germline V gene sequence: CDR1 DFQATT, CDR2 SNEGSKA (reference sequence). The CDR3 reads CSAPSLSADTQYF. DNA of the CDR3: TGCAGTGCCCCATCGCTCTCTGCAGATACGCAGTATTTT.

This chain links TRBV12-3 or TRBV12-4 with TRBJ2-3; D not certain. The CDR3 totals 17 residues. Trimming left V 3 bases short and J 0 bases short, with 16 bases between. The CDR3 is CASSLGAPSHSTDTQYF. The DNA for the CDR3 is TGTGCCAGCAGTTTGGGTGCTCCCTCCCATAGCACAGATACGCAGTATTTT.

The chain is built from TRBV27 and TRBJ2-1; D uncertain. Germline-derived CDR1 and CDR2 are MNHEY and SMNVEV (reference sequence). The V end lost 6 bases, the J end lost 3 bases, and 24 bases lay between the germline ends. The CDR3 is made up of 18 amino acids. The CDR3 DNA reads TGTGCCAGCAGCCGGTCGTTGACGATCCTCCAAATCTACAATGAGCAGTTCTTC. Amino acids: CASSRSLTILQIYNEQFF.

The chain employs TRBV4-3 and TRBJ2-3; D remains ambiguous. The CDR3 has 17 residues. Germline V gives CDR1 LGHNA, CDR2 YSLEER. Trimming took 2 bases from V and 0 from J, leaving 15 bases between them. CDR3 in DNA: TGCGCCAGCAGCCAAAATCCCCGCGGCGCTAGCACAGATACGCAGTATTTT. This sequence encodes CASSQNPRGASTDTQYF.

The chain carries TRBV29-1 and TRBJ2-1; TRBD1 might be the D (6 bases). The last part of the DNA fits TRBJ2-7 better; the J call may be wrong. The CDR3 is made up of 13 amino acids. Looked up from germline, CDR1 is SQVTM and CDR2 is ANQGSEA. The CDR3 protein is CSVEQGSPYEQYF. CDR3 coding DNA: TGCAGCGTGGAACAGGGATCCCCCTACGAGCAGTACTTC.

J is TRBJ2-4 and V is TRBV7-9, with unresolved D. The CDR3 loop spans 12 amino acids. V lost 2 bases and J lost 9, with 8 bases in between. Germline values: CDR1 SEHNR, CDR2 FQNEAQ (reference sequence). The CDR3 here is CASSLYFGIQYF. The CDR3 bases are TGTGCCAGCAGCTTATACTTTGGCATTCAGTACTTC. Variable domain in full (rest from reference TRBV7-9 and TRBJ2-4): DTGVSQNPRHKITKRGQNVTFRCDPISEHNRLYWYRQTLGQGPEFLTYFQNEAQLEKSRLLSDRFSAERPKGSFSTLEIQRTEQGDSAMYLCASSLYFGIQYFGAGTRLSVL.